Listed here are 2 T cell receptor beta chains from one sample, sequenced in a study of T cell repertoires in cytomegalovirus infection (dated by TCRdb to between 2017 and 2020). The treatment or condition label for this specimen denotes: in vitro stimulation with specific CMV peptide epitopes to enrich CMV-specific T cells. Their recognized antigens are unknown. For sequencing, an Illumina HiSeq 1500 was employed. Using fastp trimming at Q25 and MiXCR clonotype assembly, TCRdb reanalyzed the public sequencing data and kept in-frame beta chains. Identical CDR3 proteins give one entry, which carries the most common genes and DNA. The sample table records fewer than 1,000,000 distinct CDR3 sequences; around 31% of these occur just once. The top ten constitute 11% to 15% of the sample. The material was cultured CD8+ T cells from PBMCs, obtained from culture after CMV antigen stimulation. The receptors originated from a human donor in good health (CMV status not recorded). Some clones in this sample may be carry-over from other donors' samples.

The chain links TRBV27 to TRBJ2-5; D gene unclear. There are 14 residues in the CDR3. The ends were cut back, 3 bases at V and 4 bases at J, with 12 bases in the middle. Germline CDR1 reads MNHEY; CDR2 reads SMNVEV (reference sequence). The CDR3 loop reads CASSFASTGETQYF. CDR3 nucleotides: TGTGCCAGCAGTTTCGCCTCGACGGGAGAGACCCAGTACTTC.

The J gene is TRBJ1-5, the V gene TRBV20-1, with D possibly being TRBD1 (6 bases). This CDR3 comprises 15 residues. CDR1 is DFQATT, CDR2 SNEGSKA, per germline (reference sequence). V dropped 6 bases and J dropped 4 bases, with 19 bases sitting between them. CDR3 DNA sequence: TGCAGTGCCCGAGGGCAGGGGAGGGGAAATCAGCCCCAGCATTTT. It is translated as CSARGQGRGNQPQHF.